This section outlines one T cell receptor (beta chain) sequence together with its context. The target antigen is unknown. This sample stems from a study of cytomegalovirus exposure and HLA in healthy donors. Study results and caveats: Investigators reported 150 to 200 TCR beta chains as tied to cytomegalovirus. Most observed TCR sequences were rare, whereas some public TCRs were detected in many donors. It was shown in a later analysis that HLA-associated TCR beta chains were more clonally expanded than other, equally common chains. An analysis that came later showed most CMV-associated TCR beta chains appearing HLA-restricted.

The primer mix had 60 Vbeta and 13 Jbeta primers. The repertoire was sequenced with immunoSEQ multiplex PCR; TCRdb's copy has only in-frame clones and lacks some. The table has about 110,000 clones, 70% to 85% seen once. This receptor was taken from a human donor in good health. The specimen sequenced was PBMCs.

The CDR3 is CASSLGQGRGNEQFF. CDR3 coding DNA: TGTGCCAGCAGTTTGGGACAGGGGCGCGGAAATGAGCAGTTCTTC. This chain uses TRBV28 with TRBJ2-1; 10 bases match TRBD1. Unmatched junction bases numbered 6, after V lost 3 bases and J lost 7 bases. The CDR3 loop spans 15 amino acids. Germline V lookup: CDR1 MDHEN, CDR2 SYDVKM.